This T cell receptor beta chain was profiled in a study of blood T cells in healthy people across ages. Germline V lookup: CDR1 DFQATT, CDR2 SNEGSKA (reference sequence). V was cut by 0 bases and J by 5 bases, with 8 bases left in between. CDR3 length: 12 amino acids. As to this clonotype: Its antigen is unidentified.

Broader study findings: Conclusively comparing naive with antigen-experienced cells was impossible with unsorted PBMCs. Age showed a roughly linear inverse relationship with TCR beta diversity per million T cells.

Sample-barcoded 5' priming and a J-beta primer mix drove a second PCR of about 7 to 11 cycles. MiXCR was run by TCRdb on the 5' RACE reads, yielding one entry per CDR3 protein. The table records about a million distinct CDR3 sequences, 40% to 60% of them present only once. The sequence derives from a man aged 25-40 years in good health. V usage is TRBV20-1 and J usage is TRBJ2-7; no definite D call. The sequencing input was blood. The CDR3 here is CSARDQGDEQYF. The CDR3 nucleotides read TGCAGTGCTAGAGATCAAGGTGACGAGCAGTACTTC.